This note documents a single T cell receptor beta chain sequence. What it recognizes is unknown. The data belong to a study of blood T cells in healthy people across ages. Broader study findings: No one knew whether donors had CMV, which possibly confounded expanded clonotype changes. Investigators treated diversity estimates from one million T cells as underestimates.

For the second PCR, which ran for about 6 to 11 cycles, a sample-barcoded 5' primer and a J-beta primer mix were used. Unique molecular identifiers of 12 random nucleotides labeled each cDNA. TCRdb reanalysed the 5' RACE reads using MiXCR and keeps one entry per CDR3 protein. Seen here are 730,000 or so distinct CDR3 sequences, about 42% observed once, and the top ten hold more than 20%. V was clipped by 3 bases and J by 5 bases, with 20 bases between them. Germline values: CDR1 DFQATT, CDR2 SNEGSKA (reference sequence). The CDR3 runs 16 residues. The source material was blood. The J gene is TRBJ2-1, the V gene TRBV20-1; maybe TRBD2 (6 bases). This TCR was sampled from an older woman in good health. This chain's CDR3 is CSASWNIAALNNEQFF. DNA for the CDR3: TGCAGTGCTAGCTGGAATATAGCGGCTCTGAACAATGAGCAGTTCTTC.